The clone carrying this T cell receptor beta chain was seen a single time. Its target is not known. The CDR3 consists of 13 residues. Trimming removed 4 bases at V and 5 bases at J, with 11 bases between. Germline CDR1 SEHNR, CDR2 FQNEAQ (reference sequence). The data were taken from a study of T cells after yellow fever vaccination. Study-level background: The authors prepared low-cell-number fractions using SMART-Seq v4 Ultra Low Input. Study-wide findings and caveats: A small proportion of clonotypes was detected in both the CD4 and CD8 compartments.

TCR cDNA, made by 5'RACE template switching, carried an added universal primer site and UMIs. TCRdb ran MiXCR on the 5' RACE reads and lists one entry per CDR3 protein. The sample has some 170,000 distinct CDR3 sequences, over 7% seen once; the top ten hold roughly a third. The clonotype originates from a man in his late teens or twenties who received the YFV17D yellow fever vaccine. The rearrangement joins TRBV7-9 to TRBJ2-5; no reliable D call. This sample comprised CD8+ T cells sorted from PBMCs, obtained 45 days after the yellow fever booster vaccination. This CDR3 is CASSSVSRETQYF. The DNA of the CDR3 is TGTGCCAGCAGCTCGGTCAGCCGTGAGACCCAGTACTTC.